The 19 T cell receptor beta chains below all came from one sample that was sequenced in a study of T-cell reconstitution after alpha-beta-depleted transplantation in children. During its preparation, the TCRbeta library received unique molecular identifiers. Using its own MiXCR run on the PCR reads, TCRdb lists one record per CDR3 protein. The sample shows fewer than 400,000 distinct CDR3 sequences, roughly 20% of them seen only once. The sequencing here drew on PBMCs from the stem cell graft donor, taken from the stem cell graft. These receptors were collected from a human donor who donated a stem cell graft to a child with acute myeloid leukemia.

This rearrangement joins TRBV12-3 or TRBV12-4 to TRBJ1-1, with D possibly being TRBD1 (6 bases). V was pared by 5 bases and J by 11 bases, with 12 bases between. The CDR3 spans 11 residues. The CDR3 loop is CASSRTEKAFF. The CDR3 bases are TGTGCCAGCAGTAGGACAGAGAAGGCTTTCTTT.

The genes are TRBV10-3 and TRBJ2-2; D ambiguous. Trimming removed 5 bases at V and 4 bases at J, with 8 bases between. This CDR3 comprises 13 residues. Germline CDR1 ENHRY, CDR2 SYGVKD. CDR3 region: CAISNSVTGELFF. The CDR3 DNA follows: TGTGCCATCAGTAACAGTGTCACCGGGGAGCTGTTTTTT.

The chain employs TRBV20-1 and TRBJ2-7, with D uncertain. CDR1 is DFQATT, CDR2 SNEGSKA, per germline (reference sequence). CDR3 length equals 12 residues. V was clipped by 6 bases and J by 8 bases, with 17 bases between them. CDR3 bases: TGCAGTGCCCTAACCCAACCGCCCAAGCAGTACTTC. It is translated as CSALTQPPKQYF.

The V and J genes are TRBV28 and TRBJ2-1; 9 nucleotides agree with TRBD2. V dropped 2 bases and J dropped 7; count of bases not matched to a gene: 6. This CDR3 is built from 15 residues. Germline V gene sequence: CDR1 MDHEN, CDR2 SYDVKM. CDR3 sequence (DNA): TGTGCCAGCAGTTTAGCGGGAGGGTCTGGGAATGAGCAGTTCTTC. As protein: CASSLAGGSGNEQFF.

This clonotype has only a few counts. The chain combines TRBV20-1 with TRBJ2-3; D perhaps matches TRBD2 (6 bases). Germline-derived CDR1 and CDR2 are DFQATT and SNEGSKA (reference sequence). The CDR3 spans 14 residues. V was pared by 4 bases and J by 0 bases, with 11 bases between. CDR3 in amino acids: CSAIRRGSTDTQYF. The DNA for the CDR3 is TGCAGTGCTATACGGCGGGGAAGCACAGATACGCAGTATTTT.

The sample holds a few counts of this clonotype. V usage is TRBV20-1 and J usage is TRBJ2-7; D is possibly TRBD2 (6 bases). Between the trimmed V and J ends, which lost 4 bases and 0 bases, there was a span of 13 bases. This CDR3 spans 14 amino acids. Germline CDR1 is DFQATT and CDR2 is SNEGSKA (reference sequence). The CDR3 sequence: CSAIGGDISYEQYF. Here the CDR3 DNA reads TGCAGTGCTATCGGGGGAGATATCTCCTACGAGCAGTACTTC.

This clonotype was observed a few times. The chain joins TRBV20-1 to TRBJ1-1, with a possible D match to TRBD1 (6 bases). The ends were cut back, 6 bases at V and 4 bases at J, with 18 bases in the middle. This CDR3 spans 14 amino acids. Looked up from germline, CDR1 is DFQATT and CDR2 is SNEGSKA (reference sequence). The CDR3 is CSARPPGAATEAFF. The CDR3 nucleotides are TGCAGTGCCAGGCCCCCAGGGGCGGCCACTGAAGCTTTCTTT.

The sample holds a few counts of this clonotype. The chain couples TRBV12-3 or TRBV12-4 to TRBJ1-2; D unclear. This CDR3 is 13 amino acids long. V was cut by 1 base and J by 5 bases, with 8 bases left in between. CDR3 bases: TGTGCCAGCAGTTTAGGAGGACTATATGGCTACACCTTC. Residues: CASSLGGLYGYTF.

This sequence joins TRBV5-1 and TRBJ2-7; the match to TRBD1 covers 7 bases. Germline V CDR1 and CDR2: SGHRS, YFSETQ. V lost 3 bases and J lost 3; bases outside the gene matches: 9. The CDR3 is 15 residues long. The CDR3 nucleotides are TGCGCCAGCAGCTCCGGGACAGACCCAAACTACGAGCAGTACTTC. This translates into CASSSGTDPNYEQYF.

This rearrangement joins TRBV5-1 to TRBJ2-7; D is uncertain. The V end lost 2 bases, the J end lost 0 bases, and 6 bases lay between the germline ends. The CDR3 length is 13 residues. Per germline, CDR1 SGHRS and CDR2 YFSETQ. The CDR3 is CASSLGFSYEQYF. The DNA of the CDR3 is TGCGCCAGCAGCTTAGGGTTCTCCTACGAGCAGTACTTC.

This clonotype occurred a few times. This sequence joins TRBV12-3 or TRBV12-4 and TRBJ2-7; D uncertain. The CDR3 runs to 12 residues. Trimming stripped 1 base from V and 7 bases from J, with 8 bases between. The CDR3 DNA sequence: TGTGCCAGCAGTTTAGTCACTCATGAGCAGTACTTC. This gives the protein CASSLVTHEQYF.

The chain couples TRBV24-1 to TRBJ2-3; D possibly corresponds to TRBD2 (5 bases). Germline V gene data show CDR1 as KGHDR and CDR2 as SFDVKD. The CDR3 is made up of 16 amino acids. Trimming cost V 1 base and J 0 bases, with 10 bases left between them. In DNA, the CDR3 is TGTGCCACCAGTGATTTTGGGCGGACTAGCACAGATACGCAGTATTTT. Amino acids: CATSDFGRTSTDTQYF.

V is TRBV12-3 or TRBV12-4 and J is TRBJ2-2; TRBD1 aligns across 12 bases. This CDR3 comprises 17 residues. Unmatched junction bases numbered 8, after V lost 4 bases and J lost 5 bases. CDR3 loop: CASSSGQGAVKTGELFF. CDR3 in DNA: TGTGCCAGCAGTTCGGGACAGGGGGCTGTTAAAACCGGGGAGCTGTTTTTT.

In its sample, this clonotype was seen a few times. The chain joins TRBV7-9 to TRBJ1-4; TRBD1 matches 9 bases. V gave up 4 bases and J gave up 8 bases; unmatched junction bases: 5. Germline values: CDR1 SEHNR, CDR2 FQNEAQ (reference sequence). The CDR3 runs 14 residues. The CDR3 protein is CASSSDRGLEKLFF. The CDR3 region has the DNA TGTGCCAGCAGCTCGGACAGGGGATTGGAAAAACTGTTTTTT.

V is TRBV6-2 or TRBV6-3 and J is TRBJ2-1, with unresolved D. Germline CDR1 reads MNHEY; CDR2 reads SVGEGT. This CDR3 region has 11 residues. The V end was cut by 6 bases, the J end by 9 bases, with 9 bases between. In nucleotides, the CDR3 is TGTGCCAGCAGCATCAGCATTGAGCAGTTCTTC. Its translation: CASSISIEQFF.

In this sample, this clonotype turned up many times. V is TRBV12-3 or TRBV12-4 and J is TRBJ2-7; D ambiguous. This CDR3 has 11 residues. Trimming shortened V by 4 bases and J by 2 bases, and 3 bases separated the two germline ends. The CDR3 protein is CASSSTYEQYF. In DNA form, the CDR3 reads TGTGCCAGCAGTTCTACCTACGAGCAGTACTTC.

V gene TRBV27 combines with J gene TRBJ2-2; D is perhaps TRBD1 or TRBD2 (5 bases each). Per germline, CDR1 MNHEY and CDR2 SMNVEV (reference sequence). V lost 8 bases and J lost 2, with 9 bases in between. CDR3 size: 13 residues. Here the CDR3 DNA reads TGTGCCAGCCAGGGACCCAACACCGGGGAGCTGTTTTTT. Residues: CASQGPNTGELFF.

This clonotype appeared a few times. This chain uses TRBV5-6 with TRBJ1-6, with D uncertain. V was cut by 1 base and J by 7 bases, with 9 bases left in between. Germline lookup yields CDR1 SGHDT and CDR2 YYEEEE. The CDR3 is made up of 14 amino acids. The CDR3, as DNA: TGTGCCAGCAGCTTGCGTCAGAAGAATTCACCCCTCCACTTT. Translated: CASSLRQKNSPLHF.

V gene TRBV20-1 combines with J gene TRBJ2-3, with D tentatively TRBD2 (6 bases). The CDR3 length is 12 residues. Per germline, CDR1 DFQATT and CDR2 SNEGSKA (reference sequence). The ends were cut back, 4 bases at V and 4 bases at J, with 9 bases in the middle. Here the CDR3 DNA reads TGCAGTGCTATGAGGAGGGCAGATACGCAGTATTTT. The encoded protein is CSAMRRADTQYF.